This T cell receptor beta chain emerged from a study of blood T cells in healthy people across ages. Every donor provided around 10 milliliters of peripheral blood. At least 7 million PBMCs were isolated per sample. Alongside a J-beta primer mix, a sample-barcoded 5' primer served in a second PCR lasting roughly 7 to 11 cycles. TCRdb used MiXCR to reprocess the 5' RACE reads, holding one entry per CDR3 protein. The table records 540,000 or so distinct CDR3 sequences, 45% to 55% of them present only once. This clonotype was counted a few times. What it binds is unknown. The study, taken as a whole, reports: Percentage of naive T cells showed a strong correlation with TCR beta diversity. Among long-lived donors, naive CD4+ cells were more numerous and diversity higher than in aged donors.

This CDR3 contains 14 residues. The germline V and J ends were trimmed by 3 bases and 9 bases, with 15 bases remaining between them. Sequenced sample: blood. The chain couples TRBV12-3 or TRBV12-4 to TRBJ2-1; D is possibly TRBD1 (5 bases). This receptor was obtained from an elderly man in good health. CDR3 region: CASSLSQVQGEQFF. The CDR3 DNA is TGTGCCAGCAGTTTGTCACAAGTTCAGGGTGAGCAGTTCTTC.